The next 17 T cell receptor beta chains were all read from a single sample in a study of blood T cell repertoires in COVID-19. Clones were sequenced by immunoSEQ multiplex PCR, and TCRdb holds only the in-frame ones, with some missing. The table lists about 380,000 clones, more than 70% of them singletons, with more than 0.95% in the top ten. Sequencing input: PBMCs or T cells enriched from blood (not recorded which). The receptors shown here come from a woman younger than 30 who had recovered from COVID-19.

This clone was seen only once. The chain has TRBV5-1 and TRBJ1-5, with 7 bases lining up with TRBD1. Per germline, CDR1 SGHRS and CDR2 YFSETQ. The CDR3 covers 15 residues. The junction had 5 bases not matched to a gene; V was cut back by 1 base and J by 4 bases. The CDR3 DNA reads TGCGCCAGCAGCTTGACGACAGGGTTGAATCAGCCCCAGCATTTT. Encoded protein: CASSLTTGLNQPQHF.

V usage is TRBV7-2 and J usage is TRBJ2-5, with unresolved D. Between the trimmed V and J ends, which lost 4 bases and 1 base, there was a span of 7 bases. The CDR3 totals 13 residues. Germline V gene sequence: CDR1 SGHTA, CDR2 FQGNSA. This CDR3 reads CASSSRSQETQYF. CDR3 nucleotides: TGTGCCAGCAGCTCCAGGTCCCAAGAGACCCAGTACTTC.

This clone has a handful of counts. This chain links TRBV6-2 or TRBV6-3 with TRBJ1-5; maybe TRBD1 (6 bases). The CDR3 spans 17 residues. Germline assignment: CDR1 MNHEY and CDR2 SVGEGT. V was cut by 4 bases and J by 7 bases, with 23 bases left in between. The CDR3 nucleotides are TGTGCCAGCAGTTCAGTAATAGACAGGCCTTTAGTACAGCCCCAGCATTTT. It codes for CASSSVIDRPLVQPQHF.

This chain connects TRBV10-3 to TRBJ2-7, with D possibly being TRBD2 (6 bases). This CDR3 contains 15 residues. CDR1 and CDR2 from the germline V gene are ENHRY and SYGVKD. Trimming pared 2 bases from V and 3 bases from J, leaving 14 bases between. CDR3 nucleotides: TGTGCCATCAGTGAGCTTACCGGGGAGGTCTACGAGCAGTACTTC. This encodes CAISELTGEVYEQYF.

The chain recombines TRBV5-1 with TRBJ2-7; 7 bases are a match to TRBD1. The CDR3 runs to 14 residues. Losses at the gene ends were 0 bases for V and 6 bases for J; bases not matched to a gene: 6. Germline assignment: CDR1 SGHRS and CDR2 YFSETQ. The CDR3 loop is CASSLGTGVREQYF. DNA of the CDR3: TGCGCCAGCAGCTTGGGTACAGGGGTACGCGAGCAGTACTTC.

The chain joins TRBV2 to TRBJ1-5; 9 nucleotides agree with TRBD1. V lost 10 bases and J lost 3; bases outside the gene matches: 7. The CDR3 is made up of 14 amino acids. CDR1 and CDR2 (germline): SNHLY, FYNNEI. CDR3 residues: CATKGQGSNQPQHF. The CDR3 nucleotides read TGTGCCACCAAGGGACAGGGCTCCAATCAGCCCCAGCATTTT.

The CDR3 DNA sequence: TGCGCCAGCAGTGAGTTTGGCAGGGAGGCTCACTATGGCTACACCTTC. Translated, it gives CASSEFGREAHYGYTF. The gene calls are TRBV10-2 and TRBJ1-2; possibly TRBD1 for D (5 bases). This CDR3 spans 16 amino acids. Germline V lookup: CDR1 WSHSY, CDR2 SAAADI. V lost 1 base, J lost 3 bases, and 15 bases lay in between.

The chain couples TRBV11-2 to TRBJ2-1; TRBD1 matches at 7 bases. CDR1 is SGHAT and CDR2 is FQNNGV in the germline V gene. This CDR3 has 15 residues. The V gene end was trimmed by 1 base and the J gene end by 4 bases; junction bases not matched to a gene: 4. The CDR3 sequence: CASSLAGQKYNEQFF. The CDR3 DNA follows: TGTGCCAGCAGCTTAGCGGGACAGAAATACAATGAGCAGTTCTTC.

The chain carries TRBV7-9 and TRBJ1-4, with D tentatively TRBD1 (6 bases). The V gene lost 4 bases and the J gene lost 8 bases, with 26 bases spanning the gap. This CDR3 contains 18 residues. Looked up from germline, CDR1 is SEHNR and CDR2 is FQNEAQ (reference sequence). CDR3 nucleotides: TGTGCCAGCAGCTCCTATTTACAGGGTCCCACGCGCATGGAAAAACTGTTTTTT. This translates into CASSSYLQGPTRMEKLFF.

CDR3 nucleotides: TGCAGCGCTCTTGGACGGGGAAACACTGAAGCTTTCTTT. It codes for CSALGRGNTEAFF. This chain joins TRBV29-1 and TRBJ1-1, with D hard to call. Germline values: CDR1 SQVTM, CDR2 ANQGSEA. This CDR3 has 13 amino acids. Trimming cost V 7 bases and J 2 bases, with 14 bases left between them.

The V call is TRBV6-5, the J call TRBJ1-6, with 8 bases that match TRBD1. The V and J ends lost 6 bases and 10 bases, in that order; junction bases with no gene match: 11. This CDR3 has 15 amino acids. Germline CDR1 and CDR2: MNHEY and SVGAGI. The CDR3 sequence is CASSGQGAPDSPLHF. In DNA, the CDR3 is TGTGCCAGCAGCGGACAGGGAGCTCCGGACTCACCCCTCCACTTT.

This chain uses TRBV21-1 with TRBJ2-2; TRBD2 reflects the table's D call only, with no check against the DNA. TRBV21-1 has pseudogene status. CDR3 length equals 18 residues. The chain's CDR3 is CASSKEPGEILNTGELFF. The CDR3 nucleotides read TGTGCCAGCAGCAAAGAACCGGGGGAGATCTTGAACACCGGGGAGCTGTTTTTT.

The chain couples TRBV6-5 to TRBJ1-4; 7 nucleotides line up with TRBD1. CDR1 is MNHEY and CDR2 is SVGAGI in the germline V gene. This CDR3 region has 12 residues. J was trimmed by 8 bases and V by 6 bases; bases with no gene match: 3. The CDR3 protein is CASRGQIEKLFF. In nucleotides, the CDR3 is TGTGCCAGCAGGGGACAGATAGAAAAACTGTTTTTT.

The chain combines TRBV11-3 with TRBJ2-3, with D perhaps matching TRBD1 (5 bases). Germline CDR1 SGHNT, CDR2 YENEEA. The germline V and J ends were trimmed by 5 bases and 6 bases, with 15 bases remaining between them. CDR3 size: 14 residues. The CDR3 sequence is CASSRSQGFDTQYF. DNA of the CDR3: TGTGCCAGCAGCCGTTCCCAGGGATTTGATACGCAGTATTTT.

The chain carries TRBV5-6 and TRBJ1-6; D uncertain. The CDR3 consists of 16 residues. Germline CDR1 reads SGHDT; CDR2 reads YYEEEE. Deletions cut 7 bases from V and 2 bases from J, with 16 bases between. The CDR3 spells CASEKAPGPYNSPLHF. The CDR3 DNA sequence: TGTGCCAGCGAGAAGGCTCCGGGTCCCTATAATTCACCCCTCCACTTT.

CDR3: CARGQGNEKLFF. The CDR3 coding sequence is TGTGCCAGAGGACAGGGCAATGAAAAACTGTTTTTT. J is TRBJ1-4 and V is TRBV2, with 8 bases identical to TRBD1. Losses at the gene ends were 9 bases for V and 5 bases for J; bases not matched to a gene: 2. This CDR3 region has 12 residues. Germline assignment: CDR1 SNHLY and CDR2 FYNNEI.

A note on this clone: A read error may produce the germline difference seen at one junction end. This chain connects TRBV7-6 to TRBJ1-4, with 8 bases matching TRBD1. Looked up from germline, CDR1 is SGHVS and CDR2 is FNYEAQ. The CDR3 totals 15 residues. The CDR3 sequence is CAGALGAGGGEKLFF. DNA of the CDR3: TGCGCCGGGGCCCTCGGGGCAGGGGGCGGTGAAAAACTGTTTTTT.